This T cell receptor (beta chain) was profiled in a study of PD-1 blockade in classical Hodgkin lymphoma. Time point reported: newly diagnosed, previously untreated cHL patient sample. Negative selection with magnets was how CD8+ T cells were isolated from the thawed PBMCs. CDR1 is SEHNR, CDR2 FQNEAQ, per germline (reference sequence). The CDR3 runs 18 residues. The V gene lost 3 bases and the J gene lost 7 bases, with 22 bases spanning the gap. Sequenced by immunoSEQ multiplex PCR; TCRdb stores in-frame clones only, minus some. The repertoire has about 9,500 clones, under 90% of them found once; the top ten carry just under 15%.

V is TRBV7-9 and J is TRBJ1-6; TRBD1 might be the D (5 bases). This TCR was sampled from a human donor with classical Hodgkin lymphoma. The material sequenced was CD8+ T cells from blood. The CDR3 sequence is CASSFGVKGAGRNSPLHF. CDR3 DNA sequence: TGTGCCAGCAGCTTCGGCGTGAAAGGGGCAGGGAGAAATTCACCCCTCCACTTT.